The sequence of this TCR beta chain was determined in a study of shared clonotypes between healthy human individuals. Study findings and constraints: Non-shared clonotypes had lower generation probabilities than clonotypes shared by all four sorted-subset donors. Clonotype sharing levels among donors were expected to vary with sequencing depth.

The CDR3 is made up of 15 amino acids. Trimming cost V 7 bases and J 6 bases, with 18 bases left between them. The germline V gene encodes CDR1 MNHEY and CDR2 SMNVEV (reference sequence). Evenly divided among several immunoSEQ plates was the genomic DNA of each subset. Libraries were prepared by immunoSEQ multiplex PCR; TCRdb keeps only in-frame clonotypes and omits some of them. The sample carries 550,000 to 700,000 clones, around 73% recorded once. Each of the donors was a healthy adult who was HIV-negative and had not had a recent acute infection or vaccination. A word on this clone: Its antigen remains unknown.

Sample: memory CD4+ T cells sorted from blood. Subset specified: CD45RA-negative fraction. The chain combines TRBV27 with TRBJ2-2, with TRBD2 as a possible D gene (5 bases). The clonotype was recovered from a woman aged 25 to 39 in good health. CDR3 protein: CASTLNRMGAGELFF. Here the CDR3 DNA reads TGTGCCAGCACCCTTAATCGTATGGGAGCCGGGGAGCTGTTTTTT.